Following are 3 T cell receptor beta chains from one sample sequenced in a study of beta chain features in type 1 diabetes. Findings and caveats of the study: Moderate yet significant TCRB CDR3 shortening was seen in Type 1 diabetes patients in all four CD4+ subsets.

For these TCRs, the target antigens are not known. Expressed TCRB transcripts were sequenced because the entire RNA isolate underwent reverse transcription. Sequencing was performed with immunoSEQ multiplex PCR; in TCRdb, only in-frame clones are kept and a portion is missing. The table records some 270,000 clones, approximately 10% of them present only once. Sequencing was carried out using naive CD4+ T cells from blood. Source of these receptors: a man younger than 40 with type 1 diabetes.

The rearrangement links TRBV4-3 to TRBJ1-2; tentatively, D is TRBD1 (5 bases). Trimming cost V 2 bases and J 4 bases, with 14 bases left between them. This CDR3 is built from 15 residues. Germline-derived CDR1 and CDR2 are LGHNA and YSLEER. The CDR3: CASSQWGEGSYGYTF. In DNA, the CDR3 is TGCGCCAGCAGCCAATGGGGGGAGGGGAGCTATGGCTACACCTTC.

V gene TRBV19 combines with J gene TRBJ2-7; D remains ambiguous. Per the germline V gene, CDR1 is LNHDA and CDR2 is SQIVND (reference sequence). The CDR3 contains 13 residues. Trimming removed 5 bases from V and 0 bases from J, with 8 bases in between. In DNA, the CDR3 is TGTGCCAGTAGTCGACTCCTCTCCTACGAGCAGTACTTC. Amino acid sequence: CASSRLLSYEQYF.

The chain carries TRBV7-2 and TRBJ2-2; D may be TRBD2 (6 bases). The CDR3 has 13 amino acids. Trimming cost V 6 bases and J 2 bases, with 7 bases left between them. Germline V gene sequence: CDR1 SGHTA, CDR2 FQGNSA. This CDR3 is CASRGGNTGELFF. In DNA form, the CDR3 reads TGTGCCAGCAGGGGAGGAAACACCGGGGAGCTGTTTTTT.